A selection of T cell receptor beta chains follows, all from one sample in a study of shared clonotypes between healthy human individuals. Profiling relied on immunoSEQ multiplex PCR, and the TCRdb table lists in-frame clones only, not all of them. Of just over 2,000,000 clones in the sample, roughly 94% were seen once. Sequenced: naive CD4+ T cells sorted from blood. The receptors shown here come from a man between 18 and 29 years old in good health. Each CDR3 is given without its conserved first and last residue. Each record gives: V gene, CDR3 protein.

V gene: TRBV7-2
CDR3 protein: ASSVTAAPEETQY

V gene: TRBV21-1
CDR3 protein: ASSTNRTGDQNQPQH

V gene: TRBV5-1
CDR3 protein: ASSPLTSGRTETQY

V gene: TRBV5-1
CDR3 protein: ASSLAGGTDTQY

V gene: TRBV18
CDR3 protein: ASSQDRAIYNSPLH

V gene: TRBV7-2
CDR3 protein: ASNLGQGARETQY

V gene: TRBV18
CDR3 protein: ASSPRGAGGTDTQY

V gene: TRBV10-3
CDR3 protein: AISPGQGSYNEQF

V gene: TRBV5-1
CDR3 protein: ASSNTVDTDTQY

V gene: TRBV10-3
CDR3 protein: AISDIGSSPLH

V gene: TRBV2
CDR3 protein: ASSVGGTNTGELF

V gene: TRBV7-9
CDR3 protein: AGPREQY

V gene: TRBV6-6
CDR3 protein: ASSYVGGTNEKLF

V gene: TRBV10-2
CDR3 protein: ASRLDRAGGDEQF

V gene: TRBV6-6
CDR3 protein: ASKRGGPTDTQY

V gene: TRBV30
CDR3 protein: AWSQGDSPLH

V gene: TRBV6-1
CDR3 protein: ASSETVATEAF

V gene: TRBV23-1
CDR3 protein: ATRGASSYEQY

V gene: TRBV6-1
CDR3 protein: ASVSGSSEQY

V gene: TRBV6-4
CDR3 protein: ASSDGHTIY

V gene: TRBV5-1
CDR3 protein: ASSLAGQGTDTQY

V gene: TRBV5-1
CDR3 protein: ASGNAGGQIDTQY

V gene: TRBV28
CDR3 protein: ASTSRTHYNYGYT

V gene: TRBV11-2
CDR3 protein: ASGPEKGYTEAF

V gene: TRBV4-3
CDR3 protein: ASSQGITGANVLT

V gene: TRBV6-5
CDR3 protein: ASRPAWSGELF

V gene: TRBV5-1
CDR3 protein: ASSLGQGPQETQY

V gene: TRBV29-1
CDR3 protein: SVVPALLNTEAF